One and the same sample provided the 19 T cell receptor beta chains below, sequenced in a study of shared T cell receptors in the human thymus. The repertoire was sequenced with immunoSEQ multiplex PCR; TCRdb's copy has only in-frame clones and lacks some. The sample yields a few hundred thousand clones, around 95% seen once. The sample consisted of thymocytes. Receptors were obtained from a human donor.

The chain combines TRBV2 with TRBJ2-1, with TRBD1 matching 11 bases. The CDR3 has 15 amino acids. Unmatched junction bases numbered 7, after V lost 7 bases and J lost 5 bases. Per germline, CDR1 SNHLY and CDR2 FYNNEI. The CDR3 nucleotides read TGTGCCAGCAAGAAAGGACAGGGGGCGAACAATGAGCAGTTCTTC. As protein: CASKKGQGANNEQFF.

The chain is built from TRBV7-6 and TRBJ2-5; D remains ambiguous. Trimming took 4 bases from V and 4 from J, leaving 22 bases between them. Germline CDR1 SGHVS, CDR2 FNYEAQ. This CDR3 has 17 amino acids. CDR3 sequence reads: CASSSPLRVASVETQYF. In nucleotides, the CDR3 is TGTGCCAGCAGCTCCCCCTTACGAGTAGCTTCGGTAGAGACCCAGTACTTC.

The CDR3 nucleotides read TGTGCCAGCAGTGTGAACGGAGGGAACTCCTACGAGCAGTACTTC. It codes for CASSVNGGNSYEQYF. The rearrangement links TRBV5-4 to TRBJ2-7, with D perhaps TRBD2 (6 bases). V shed 5 bases and J shed 0 bases, with 15 bases lying between them. Germline V CDR1 and CDR2: SGHNT, YYREEE (reference sequence). CDR3 length: 15 amino acids.

This clone has only one observation. The chain links TRBV10-3 to TRBJ2-1; 10 nucleotides line up with TRBD2. CDR1 is ENHRY and CDR2 is SYGVKD in the germline V gene. This CDR3 is built from 18 residues. Trimming took 2 bases from V and 5 from J; bases not matched to a gene: 12. The chain's CDR3 is CAISEPPPSSGRNNEQFF. DNA for the CDR3: TGTGCCATCAGTGAGCCCCCCCCTTCTAGCGGGAGAAACAATGAGCAGTTCTTC.

The chain carries TRBV27 and TRBJ1-5, with TRBD1 identical over 10 bases. Trimming took 6 bases from V and 4 from J; bases not matched to a gene: 6. The V gene's germline CDR1 is MNHEY and CDR2 SMNVEV (reference sequence). The CDR3 is 15 residues long. The CDR3 coding sequence is TGTGCCAGCAGACCGAGGACAGGGGGTAATCAGCCCCAGCATTTT. It is translated as CASRPRTGGNQPQHF.

The chain recombines TRBV4-1 with TRBJ1-5, with 11 bases identical to TRBD1. Germline V lookup: CDR1 MGHRA, CDR2 YSYEKL. This CDR3 is 19 amino acids long. J lost 3 bases, V lost 0 bases, and 10 bases had no gene match. The CDR3 coding sequence is TGCGCCAGCAGCCAAGATCTTCGGGACAGGGGGGTGAACAATCAGCCCCAGCATTTT. This translates into CASSQDLRDRGVNNQPQHF.

This clone was found once. The V and J genes are TRBV6-6 and TRBJ2-7; the D gene is possibly TRBD2 (5 bases). The V end was cut by 0 bases, the J end by 4 bases, with 13 bases between. The CDR3 loop spans 15 amino acids. Germline values: CDR1 MNHNY, CDR2 SVGAGI (reference sequence). CDR3 nucleotides: TGTGCCAGCAGTTACTCGATGGAGGCCCAATACGAGCAGTACTTC. This codes for CASSYSMEAQYEQYF.

The rearrangement uses TRBV14 and TRBJ1-4; D not resolved. V was trimmed by 4 bases and J by 8 bases, leaving 14 bases between them. Germline V gives CDR1 SGHDN, CDR2 FVKESK. CDR3 length: 14 amino acids. In DNA form, the CDR3 reads TGTGCCAGCAGCCCTAGGGCGGTCCCCGAAAAACTGTTTTTT. Translated, it gives CASSPRAVPEKLFF.

The V gene is TRBV11-2, the J gene TRBJ1-5; 9 bases are a match to TRBD1. This CDR3 is 14 amino acids long. CDR1 and CDR2 (germline): SGHAT, FQNNGV. With 5 bases clipped from V and 8 bases from J, the junction kept 7 bases outside the gene matches. CDR3 sequence: CASSPTGGKEPQHF. The DNA of the CDR3 is TGTGCCAGCAGCCCGACAGGGGGGAAGGAGCCCCAGCATTTT.

V is TRBV5-1 and J is TRBJ2-5, with D possibly being TRBD1 (6 bases). Germline assignment: CDR1 SGHRS and CDR2 YFSETQ. Trimming took off 1 base at V and 9 bases at J, with 16 bases between the two ends. This CDR3 has 14 amino acids. The CDR3 bases are TGCGCCAGCAGCTTGCCGACAGGACCGGTCCCCCAGTACTTC. Protein: CASSLPTGPVPQYF. Supplemented by reference TRBV5-1 and TRBJ2-5, the full variable domain reads KAGVTQTPRYLIKTRGQQVTLSCSPISGHRSVSWYQQTPGQGLQFLFEYFSETQRNKGNFPGRFSGRQFSNSRSEMNVSTLELGDSALYLCASSLPTGPVPQYFGPGTRLLVL.

This sequence joins TRBV7-2 and TRBJ1-2; 8 nucleotides agree with TRBD1. From germline, CDR1 is SGHTA and CDR2 FQGNSA. The CDR3 consists of 16 residues. V was clipped by 3 bases and J by 4 bases; unmatched bases: 10. The CDR3 region has the DNA TGTGCCAGCAGCTTGACAGGGGATCGGGGTGGCTATGGCTACACCTTC. Translation gives CASSLTGDRGGYGYTF.

The gene calls are TRBV7-8 and TRBJ1-4; no definite D call. The CDR3 loop spans 12 amino acids. Germline V gene sequence: CDR1 SGHVS, CDR2 FQNEAQ. With 1 base removed from V and 9 bases from J, the gap between germline ends came to 6 bases. Here the CDR3 DNA reads TGTGCCAGCAGCTTAGGGATCCAAAAACTGTTTTTT. Translation gives CASSLGIQKLFF.

V is TRBV10-1 and J is TRBJ2-3; D is possibly TRBD1 or TRBD2 (5 bases each). Trimming took off 6 bases at V and 7 bases at J, with 20 bases between the two ends. Germline V CDR1 and CDR2: WNHNN, SYGVQD (reference sequence). The CDR3 is 15 amino acids. CDR3 region: CASSLDRDLPYTQYF. The DNA for the CDR3 is TGCGCCAGCAGCCTAGACCGGGACCTGCCCTATACGCAGTATTTT.

This sequence joins TRBV27 and TRBJ2-1; D may match TRBD1 or TRBD2 (5 bases each). Deletions cut 7 bases from V and 7 bases from J, with 17 bases between. The CDR3 sequence is 14 residues long. Germline CDR1 is MNHEY and CDR2 is SMNVEV (reference sequence). The CDR3 sequence is CASKPGTVRNEQFF. CDR3 nucleotides: TGTGCCAGCAAACCCGGGACCGTGAGGAATGAGCAGTTCTTC.

This sequence joins TRBV9 and TRBJ1-3, with TRBD1 as a possible D gene (5 bases). V was clipped by 5 bases and J by 0 bases, with 12 bases between them. The V gene's germline CDR1 is SGDLS and CDR2 YYNGEE. The CDR3 totals 15 residues. The CDR3 nucleotides are TGTGCCAGCAGGCGGGGGGGAGACTCTGGAAACACCATATATTTT. This sequence encodes CASRRGGDSGNTIYF.

In nucleotides, the CDR3 is TGTGCCAGTAGCCTGCCGGGACAGGGGAAAACTAATGAAAAACTGTTTTTT. Amino acids: CASSLPGQGKTNEKLFF. V gene TRBV19 combines with J gene TRBJ1-4, with 10 bases matching TRBD1. The ends lost 6 bases at V and 1 base at J; junction bases unmatched: 8. CDR3 length: 17 residues. CDR1 LNHDA and CDR2 SQIVND come from the germline V gene (reference sequence).

V and J are TRBV19 and TRBJ2-7; no definite D call. V was trimmed by 4 bases and J by 3 bases, leaving 13 bases between them. Germline loops: CDR1 LNHDA, CDR2 SQIVND (reference sequence). This CDR3 spans 14 amino acids. The CDR3 nucleotides read TGTGCCAGTAGTACTCGCAGTTCCCTCTACGAGCAGTACTTC. Translated: CASSTRSSLYEQYF.

The chain employs TRBV30 and TRBJ1-4, with D perhaps TRBD1 (5 bases). This CDR3 comprises 13 residues. V gave up 3 bases and J gave up 10 bases, with 15 bases separating them. Germline V gene lookup returns CDR1 GTSNPN and CDR2 SVGIG (reference sequence). The CDR3 region is CAWSPQAGGKLFF. Here the CDR3 DNA reads TGTGCCTGGAGCCCCCAAGCGGGGGGAAAACTGTTTTTT.

This chain connects TRBV28 to TRBJ2-7; tentatively, D is TRBD1 (6 bases). CDR3 size: 14 residues. Per germline, CDR1 MDHEN and CDR2 SYDVKM. Between the trimmed V and J ends, which lost 6 bases and 6 bases, there was a span of 18 bases. The CDR3 here is CASSEAYRVGEQYF. The CDR3 DNA reads as TGTGCCAGCAGCGAGGCCTACAGGGTAGGCGAGCAGTACTTC.